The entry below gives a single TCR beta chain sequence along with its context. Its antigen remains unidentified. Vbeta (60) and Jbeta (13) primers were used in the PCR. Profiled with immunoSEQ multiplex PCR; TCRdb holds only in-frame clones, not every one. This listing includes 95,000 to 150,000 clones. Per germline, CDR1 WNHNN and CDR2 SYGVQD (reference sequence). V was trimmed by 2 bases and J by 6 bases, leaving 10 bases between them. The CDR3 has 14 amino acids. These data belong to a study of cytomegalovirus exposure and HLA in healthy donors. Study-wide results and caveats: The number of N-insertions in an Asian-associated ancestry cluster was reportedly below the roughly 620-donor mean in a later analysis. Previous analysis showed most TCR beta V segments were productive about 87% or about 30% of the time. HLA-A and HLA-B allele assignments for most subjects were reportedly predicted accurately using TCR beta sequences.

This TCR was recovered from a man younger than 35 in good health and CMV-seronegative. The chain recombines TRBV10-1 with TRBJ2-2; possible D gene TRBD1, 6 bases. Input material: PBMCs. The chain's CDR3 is CASSEVQGSGELFF. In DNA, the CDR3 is TGCGCCAGCAGTGAGGTGCAGGGGTCCGGGGAGCTGTTTTTT.